This TCR beta chain emerged from a study of shared clonotypes between healthy human individuals. Study as a whole: Plates per donor: three CD4 naive, three CD4 memory, two CD8 naive, one CD8 memory. The study's findings and limits: Blood alone was sampled, and tissue repertoires likely differ. Naive subsets generally had larger estimated richness than memory subsets.

Germline V gene lookup returns CDR1 SQVTM and CDR2 ANQGSEA. The CDR3 length is 13 residues. Trimming removed 4 bases at V and 6 bases at J, with 16 bases between. Splitting of CD4+ cells produced CD45RA+ naive and CD45RA-negative memory subsets. About this clone itself: Its antigen is not identified.

Generated by immunoSEQ multiplex PCR, the TCRdb table keeps only in-frame clones and is missing some. Of some 2,400,000 clones in the sample, under 97% were seen once. This clonotype was obtained from a young man in good health. Specimen: naive CD4+ T cells sorted from blood. Subset indicated: CD45RA+ positively selected. This sequence joins TRBV29-1 and TRBJ2-7; no reliable D call. The CDR3 region has the DNA TGCAGCGTTGGTTCACTTCCCAAAAGCGAGCAGTACTTC. This gives the protein CSVGSLPKSEQYF.